These 2 T cell receptor beta chains came from one sample sequenced in a study of blood T cell repertoires in COVID-19. Clones were read by immunoSEQ multiplex PCR, and TCRdb kept only the in-frame ones, dropping some. The repertoire consists of some 400,000 clones, with around 87% occurring once and the leading ten covering 1% to 1.5%. Specimen: PBMCs or T cells enriched from blood (not recorded which). These TCRs come from a man in his thirties or forties who had recovered from COVID-19.

The chain uses TRBV11-3 and TRBJ2-2; D gene unclear. There are 13 residues in the CDR3. The V end was cut by 1 base, the J end by 3 bases, with 3 bases between. Germline V lookup: CDR1 SGHNT, CDR2 YENEEA. In DNA form, the CDR3 reads TGTGCCAGCAGCTTAGTCTACACCGGGGAGCTGTTTTTT. Translation gives CASSLVYTGELFF.

The V and J genes are TRBV30 and TRBJ1-1, with D perhaps TRBD1 (5 bases). The V gene lost 0 bases and the J gene lost 2 bases, with 7 bases spanning the gap. The V gene's germline CDR1 is GTSNPN and CDR2 SVGIG (reference sequence). The CDR3 length is 13 residues. DNA of the CDR3: TGTGCCTGGAGTGTCGACAGTAACACTGAAGCTTTCTTT. As protein: CAWSVDSNTEAFF. The full variable domain, in which reference TRBV30 and TRBJ1-1 provide the parts outside the CDR3, is SQTIHQWPATLVQPVGSPLSLECTVEGTSNPNLYWYRQAAGRGLQLLFYSVGIGQISSEVPQNLSASRPQDRQFILSSKKLLLSDSGFYLCAWSVDSNTEAFFGQGTRLTVV.